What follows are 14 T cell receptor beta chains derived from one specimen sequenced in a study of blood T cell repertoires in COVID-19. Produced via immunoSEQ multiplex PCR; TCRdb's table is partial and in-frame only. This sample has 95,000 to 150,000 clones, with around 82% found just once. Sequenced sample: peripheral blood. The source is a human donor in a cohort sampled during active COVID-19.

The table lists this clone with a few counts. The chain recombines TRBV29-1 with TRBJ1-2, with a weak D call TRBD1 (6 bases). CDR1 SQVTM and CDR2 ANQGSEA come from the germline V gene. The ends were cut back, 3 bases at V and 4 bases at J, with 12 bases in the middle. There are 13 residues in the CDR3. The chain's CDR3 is CSVDSGEGYGYTF. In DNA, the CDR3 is TGCAGCGTTGATTCAGGGGAGGGCTATGGCTACACCTTC.

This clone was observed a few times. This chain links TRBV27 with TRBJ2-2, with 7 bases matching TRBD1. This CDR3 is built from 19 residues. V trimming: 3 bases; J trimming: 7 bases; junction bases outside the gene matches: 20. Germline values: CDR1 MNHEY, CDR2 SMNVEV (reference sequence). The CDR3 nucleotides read TGTGCCAGCAGTTTCCTCCGGGACAGATTATGGGGATCAAGCGGGGAGCTGTTTTTT. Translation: CASSFLRDRLWGSSGELFF.

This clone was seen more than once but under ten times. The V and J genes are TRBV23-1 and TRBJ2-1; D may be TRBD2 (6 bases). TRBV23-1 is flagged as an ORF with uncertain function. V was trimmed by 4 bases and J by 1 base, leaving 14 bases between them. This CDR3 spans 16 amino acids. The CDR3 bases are TGCGCCAGCAGTCCCCCAGGGAGGCCTTCCTACAATGAGCAGTTCTTC. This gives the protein CASSPPGRPSYNEQFF.

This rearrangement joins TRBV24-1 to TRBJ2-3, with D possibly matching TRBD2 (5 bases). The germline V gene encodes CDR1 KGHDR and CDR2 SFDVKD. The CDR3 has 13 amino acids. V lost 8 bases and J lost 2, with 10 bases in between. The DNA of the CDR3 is TGTGCCACCAAGACTCGGGACACAGATACGCAGTATTTT. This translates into CATKTRDTDTQYF.

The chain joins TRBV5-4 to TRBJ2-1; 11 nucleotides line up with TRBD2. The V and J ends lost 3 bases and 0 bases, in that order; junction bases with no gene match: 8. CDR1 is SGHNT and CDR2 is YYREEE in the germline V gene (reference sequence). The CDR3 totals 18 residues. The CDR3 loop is CASSSASGGRSSYNEQFF. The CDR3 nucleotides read TGTGCCAGCAGCTCTGCTAGCGGGGGGCGCAGCTCCTACAATGAGCAGTTCTTC.

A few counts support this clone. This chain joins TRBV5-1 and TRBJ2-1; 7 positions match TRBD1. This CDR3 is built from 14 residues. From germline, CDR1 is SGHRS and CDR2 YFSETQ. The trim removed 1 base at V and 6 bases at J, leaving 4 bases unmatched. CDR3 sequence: CASSLISGGNEQFF. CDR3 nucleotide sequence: TGCGCCAGCAGCTTGATTTCAGGGGGCAATGAGCAGTTCTTC.

The DNA for the CDR3 is TGCAGCGTTGTGTTGACTAGCGTGGAGACCCAGTACTTC. The encoded protein is CSVVLTSVETQYF. V and J are TRBV29-1 and TRBJ2-5, with 8 bases fitting TRBD2. V was pared by 4 bases and J by 5 bases, with 6 bases of the junction left unmatched. Germline-derived CDR1 and CDR2 are SQVTM and ANQGSEA. The CDR3 totals 13 residues.

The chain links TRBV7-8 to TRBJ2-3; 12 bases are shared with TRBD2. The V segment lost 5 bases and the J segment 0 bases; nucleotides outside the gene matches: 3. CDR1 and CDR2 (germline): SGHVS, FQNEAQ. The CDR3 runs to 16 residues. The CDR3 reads CASSQGTSGSTDTQYF. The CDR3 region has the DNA TGTGCCAGCAGCCAAGGGACTAGCGGGAGCACAGATACGCAGTATTTT.

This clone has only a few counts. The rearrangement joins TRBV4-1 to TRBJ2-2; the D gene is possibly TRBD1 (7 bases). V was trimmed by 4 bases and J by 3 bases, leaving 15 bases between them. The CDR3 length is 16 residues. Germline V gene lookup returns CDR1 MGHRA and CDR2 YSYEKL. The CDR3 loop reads CASSLIPGGYTGELFF. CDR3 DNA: TGCGCCAGCAGCCTAATCCCAGGGGGGTACACCGGGGAGCTGTTTTTT.

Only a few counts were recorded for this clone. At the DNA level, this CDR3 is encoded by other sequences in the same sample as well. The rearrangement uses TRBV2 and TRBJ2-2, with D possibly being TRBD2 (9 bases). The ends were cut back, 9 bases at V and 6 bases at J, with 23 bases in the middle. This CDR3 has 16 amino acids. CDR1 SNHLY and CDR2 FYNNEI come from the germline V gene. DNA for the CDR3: TGTGCCAGAGACAGGGGTCGCGCGGGGGGGCCCGGGGAGCTGTTTTTT. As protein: CARDRGRAGGPGELFF.

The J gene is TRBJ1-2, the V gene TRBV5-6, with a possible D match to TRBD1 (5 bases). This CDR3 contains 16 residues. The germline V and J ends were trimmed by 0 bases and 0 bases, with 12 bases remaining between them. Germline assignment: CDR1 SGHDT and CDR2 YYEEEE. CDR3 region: CASSLEMDIANYGYTF. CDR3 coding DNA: TGTGCCAGCAGCTTGGAGATGGACATTGCTAACTATGGCTACACCTTC.

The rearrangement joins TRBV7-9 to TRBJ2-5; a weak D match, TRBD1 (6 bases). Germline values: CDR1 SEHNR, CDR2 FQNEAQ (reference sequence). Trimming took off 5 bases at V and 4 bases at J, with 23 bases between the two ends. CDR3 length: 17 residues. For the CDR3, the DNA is TGTGCCAGCAGCCCATTTACGGTCAGGGGTGAAGGAGAGACCCAGTACTTC. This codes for CASSPFTVRGEGETQYF.

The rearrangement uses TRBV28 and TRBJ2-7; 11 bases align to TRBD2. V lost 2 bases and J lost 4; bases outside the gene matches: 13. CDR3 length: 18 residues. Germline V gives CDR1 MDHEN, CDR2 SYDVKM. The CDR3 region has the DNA TGTGCCAGCAGTTTACGACTAGCGGGGCGAATCAATACGTACGAGCAGTACTTC. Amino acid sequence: CASSLRLAGRINTYEQYF. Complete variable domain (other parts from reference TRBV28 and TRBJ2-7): DVKVTQSSRYLVKRTGEKVFLECVQDMDHENMFWYRQDPGLGLRLIYFSYDVKMKEKGDIPEGYSVSREKKERFSLILESASTNQTSMYLCASSLRLAGRINTYEQYFGPGTRLTVT.

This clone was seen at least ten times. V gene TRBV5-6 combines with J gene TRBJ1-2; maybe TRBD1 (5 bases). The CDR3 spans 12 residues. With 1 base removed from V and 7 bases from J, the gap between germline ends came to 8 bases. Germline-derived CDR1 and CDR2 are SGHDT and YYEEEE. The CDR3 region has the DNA TGTGCCAGCAGCTTGCAGGGTGGTGGCTACACCTTC. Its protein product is CASSLQGGGYTF.